These 28 T cell receptor beta chains came from one sample sequenced in a study of human T cells and chemical hapten exposure. Indicated time point: healthy volunteer bleed at 6 weeks. Someone pulled total RNA out of unfractionated whole blood. Each CDR3 protein is one row after TCRdb ran MiXCR on the RACE reads. The sample holds around 47,000 distinct CDR3 sequences, around 3.6% seen once. What was sequenced was whole blood. These TCRs come from a human donor in good health. Some clones in this sample may be carry-over from other donors' samples.

This clonotype has a count of ten or more. This chain uses TRBV9 with TRBJ2-7, with 10 positions matching TRBD1. The V gene end was trimmed by 4 bases and the J gene end by 5 bases; junction bases not matched to a gene: 6. The CDR3 sequence is 14 residues long. Germline-derived CDR1 and CDR2 are SGDLS and YYNGEE. CDR3 in DNA: TGTGCCAGCAGCCCGACGGGACAGGGGAACGAGCAGTACTTC. It yields the protein CASSPTGQGNEQYF. The full variable domain, its missing parts supplied by reference TRBV9 and TRBJ2-7, is DSGVTQTPKHLITATGQRVTLRCSPRSGDLSVYWYQQSLDQGLQFLIQYYNGEERAKGNILERFSAQQFPDLHSELNLSSLELGDSALYFCASSPTGQGNEQYFGPGTRLTVT.

This clonotype was detected many times. The CDR3 here is CSASIATGELFF. DNA of the CDR3: TGCAGCGCTTCAATCGCCACCGGGGAGCTGTTTTTT. The chain links TRBV29-1 to TRBJ2-2; no clear D gene. From germline, CDR1 is SQVTM and CDR2 ANQGSEA. V was pared by 7 bases and J by 4 bases, with 10 bases between. The length of the CDR3 is 12 residues.

In its sample, this clonotype was seen many times. The rearrangement uses TRBV6-5 and TRBJ1-2; unclear D gene. The CDR3 is 12 amino acids. V dropped 6 bases and J dropped 5 bases, with 10 bases sitting between them. Germline V gene lookup returns CDR1 MNHEY and CDR2 SVGAGI. The CDR3 DNA reads as TGTGCCAGCAGGCAAGGTCTTTATGGCTACACCTTC. It translates to CASRQGLYGYTF.

This clonotype showed up just a few times. The V gene is TRBV28, the J gene TRBJ2-1; D possibly corresponds to TRBD1 (5 bases). Germline V gives CDR1 MDHEN, CDR2 SYDVKM. Trimming removed 1 base from V and 7 bases from J, with 11 bases in between. The length of the CDR3 is 14 residues. In DNA, the CDR3 is TGTGCCAGCAGTTTATCGGCAGGGATGAATGAGCAGTTCTTC. This encodes CASSLSAGMNEQFF.

CDR3 sequence: CASSEDDLHRETEAFF. DNA of the CDR3: TGTGCCAGCAGTGAAGATGATCTCCACAGGGAGACTGAAGCTTTCTTT. The J gene is TRBJ1-1, the V gene TRBV2, with D perhaps TRBD1 (6 bases). Germline V gene sequence: CDR1 SNHLY, CDR2 FYNNEI. V dropped 1 base and J dropped 5 bases, with 17 bases sitting between them. There are 16 residues in the CDR3.

This clonotype turned up a few times. This chain uses TRBV5-1 with TRBJ1-2; TRBD1 is a possible D gene (5 bases). The CDR3 contains 14 residues. V lost 0 bases, J lost 4 bases, and 10 bases lay in between. Germline CDR1 SGHRS, CDR2 YFSETQ. The CDR3 is CASSLVGEGYGYTF. CDR3 nucleotide sequence: TGCGCCAGCAGCTTGGTAGGGGAGGGCTATGGCTACACCTTC. The full variable domain, with the rest looked up from reference TRBV5-1 and TRBJ1-2, is KAGVTQTPRYLIKTRGQQVTLSCSPISGHRSVSWYQQTPGQGLQFLFEYFSETQRNKGNFPGRFSGRQFSNSRSEMNVSTLELGDSALYLCASSLVGEGYGYTFGSGTRLTVV.

This clonotype was observed a handful of times. The chain has TRBV5-1 and TRBJ1-1; 8 nucleotides agree with TRBD1. In germline, CDR1 is SGHRS, CDR2 YFSETQ. The V and J ends lost 0 bases and 4 bases, in that order; junction bases with no gene match: 5. The CDR3 runs 15 residues. CDR3 DNA sequence: TGCGCCAGCAGCTTGGGGTCAGGGGGCGGCACTGAAGCTTTCTTT. As protein: CASSLGSGGGTEAFF.

This clonotype was detected many times. The chain uses TRBV20-1 and TRBJ2-7; D gene unclear. The CDR3 covers 14 residues. V was shortened by 6 bases and J by 0 bases, with 15 bases between the two germline ends. The V gene's germline CDR1 is DFQATT and CDR2 SNEGSKA (reference sequence). The CDR3 DNA sequence: TGCAGTGCCTCCGGCCGGATGAGCTCCTACGAGCAGTACTTC. It is translated as CSASGRMSSYEQYF.

This clonotype has just a few counts. The chain combines TRBV25-1 with TRBJ2-7; 8 positions match TRBD2. V shed 1 base, J shed 1 base, and the junction held 3 bases outside the gene matches. Germline assignment: CDR1 MGHDK and CDR2 SYGVNS. This CDR3 contains 15 residues. The CDR3: CASSEWGTSSYEQYF. The CDR3 DNA sequence: TGTGCCAGCAGTGAATGGGGGACTAGTTCCTACGAGCAGTACTTC.

This clonotype was counted only a few times. A junction end diverges from the germline sequence, so it may reflect a read error. The rearrangement links TRBV28 to TRBJ2-7; no clear D gene. CDR1 and CDR2 from the germline V gene are MDHEN and SYDVKM. CDR3 size: 11 residues. CDR3 DNA: TGTGCCAGCAGTTTATTCACCTTCCTGCACTTC. Translated, it gives CASSLFTFLHF.

Ten or more counts support this clonotype. The chain uses TRBV12-3 or TRBV12-4 and TRBJ2-7; D perhaps matches TRBD2 (6 bases). The CDR3 runs to 16 residues. Trimming stripped 5 bases from V and 0 bases from J, with 17 bases between. DNA for the CDR3: TGTGCCAGCAGTCCCTGGGAGGACCTGGGCTCCTACGAGCAGTACTTC. This encodes CASSPWEDLGSYEQYF.

The table lists this clonotype with many counts. The CDR3 sequence is CASSFRQDRYGYTF. CDR3 DNA: TGTGCCAGCAGTTTCCGACAGGACCGCTATGGCTACACCTTC. The chain uses TRBV27 and TRBJ1-2, with D perhaps matching TRBD1 (6 bases). CDR1 is MNHEY, CDR2 SMNVEV, per germline (reference sequence). Trimming removed 3 bases at V and 4 bases at J, with 12 bases between. This CDR3 contains 14 residues.

The chain couples TRBV21-1 to TRBJ2-1; TRBD2 reflects the table's D call only, with no check against the DNA. TRBV21-1 is assigned pseudogene status. The CDR3 extends over 13 amino acids. CDR3 amino acids: CASSTGRKDEQFF. The CDR3 region has the DNA TGTGCCAGCAGCACCGGGAGGAAGGATGAGCAGTTCTTC.

This clonotype was recorded many times. V gene TRBV28 combines with J gene TRBJ2-6; D not certain. The V gene's germline CDR1 is MDHEN and CDR2 SYDVKM. The CDR3 is 15 amino acids. Trimming left V 6 bases short and J 0 bases short, with 9 bases between. Here the CDR3 DNA reads TGTGCCAGCAGCCAATTCAACTCTGGGGCCAACGTCCTGACTTTC. It specifies CASSQFNSGANVLTF. Together with reference TRBV28 and TRBJ2-6, the CDR3 gives the full variable domain: DVKVTQSSRYLVKRTGEKVFLECVQDMDHENMFWYRQDPGLGLRLIYFSYDVKMKEKGDIPEGYSVSREKKERFSLILESASTNQTSMYLCASSQFNSGANVLTFGAGSRLTVL.

The chain has TRBV4-2 and TRBJ1-2; D is uncertain. Trimming left V 4 bases short and J 5 bases short, with 17 bases between. CDR3 length: 15 amino acids. In germline, CDR1 is LGHNA, CDR2 YNFKEQ. The CDR3 is CASSPNQGSSYGYTF. The DNA for the CDR3 is TGTGCCAGCAGCCCTAACCAAGGGAGTTCTTATGGCTACACCTTC.

At least ten counts were recorded for this clonotype. The genes are TRBV29-1 and TRBJ2-5, with D possibly matching TRBD1 (6 bases). Germline V lookup: CDR1 SQVTM, CDR2 ANQGSEA. Trimming cost V 6 bases and J 2 bases, with 22 bases left between them. The CDR3 runs to 16 residues. CDR3 nucleotides: TGCAGCGTCCCTAGGATGAGACAGGCTACTCAAGAGACCCAGTACTTC. Translation: CSVPRMRQATQETQYF.

In this sample, this clonotype turned up many times. This chain uses TRBV6-6 with TRBJ2-7; the D gene is possibly TRBD1 (6 bases). Germline V lookup: CDR1 MNHNY, CDR2 SVGAGI (reference sequence). Trimming removed 8 bases at V and 0 bases at J, with 8 bases between. The CDR3 contains 12 residues. CDR3 region: CASGGGSYEQYF. CDR3 bases: TGTGCCAGCGGGGGCGGCTCCTACGAGCAGTACTTC.

This clonotype was detected many times. This rearrangement joins TRBV12-3 or TRBV12-4 to TRBJ2-1; D perhaps matches TRBD1 (5 bases). This CDR3 is built from 22 residues. Between the trimmed V and J ends, which lost 4 bases and 0 bases, there was a span of 31 bases. Here the CDR3 reads CASSSLEFRRQRTRSSYNEQFF. As DNA, the CDR3 is TGTGCCAGCAGTTCCCTCGAGTTTAGAAGACAGCGAACCCGCAGCTCCTACAATGAGCAGTTCTTC.

A few counts support this clonotype. This chain connects TRBV7-2 to TRBJ2-7; a possible D gene is TRBD1 (5 bases). Per germline, CDR1 SGHTA and CDR2 FQGNSA. The CDR3 sequence is 14 residues long. V lost 1 base to trimming and J lost 0 bases, with 7 bases between them. DNA for the CDR3: TGTGCCAGCAGCTTAGGGGGCATCTCCTACGAGCAGTACTTC. Its protein is CASSLGGISYEQYF.

This clonotype showed up many times. The chain has TRBV30 and TRBJ2-1; TRBD2 aligns across 7 bases. Trimming at V came to 2 bases and at J to 4 bases, leaving 5 bases not matched to a gene. This CDR3 contains 14 residues. The germline CDR1 and CDR2 sequences are GTSNPN and SVGIG (reference sequence). The CDR3 nucleotides are TGTGCCTGGAGTTCAAGCGGGATATACAATGAGCAGTTCTTC. As protein: CAWSSSGIYNEQFF. Variable domain in full (rest from reference TRBV30 and TRBJ2-1): SQTIHQWPATLVQPVGSPLSLECTVEGTSNPNLYWYRQAAGRGLQLLFYSVGIGQISSEVPQNLSASRPQDRQFILSSKKLLLSDSGFYLCAWSSSGIYNEQFFGPGTRLTVL.

This clonotype was observed once. A much larger clone differs by one base, so this may be a read error. The chain couples TRBV27 to TRBJ1-6; D not resolved. This CDR3 region has 13 residues. The germline CDR1 and CDR2 sequences are MNHEY and SMNVEV (reference sequence). This chain's CDR3 is CASTWAPPSPLDF. In nucleotides, the CDR3 is TGTGCCAGCACATGGGCTCCCCCTTCACCCCTCGACTTT.

At least ten counts were recorded for this clonotype. The chain is built from TRBV23-1 and TRBJ2-5; perhaps D is TRBD1 or TRBD2 (5 bases each). TRBV23-1 is noted as an ORF with a role that remains uncertain. The CDR3 loop spans 11 amino acids. Trimming cost V 6 bases and J 5 bases, with 7 bases left between them. CDR3 protein: CASSWGETQYF. The CDR3 nucleotides are TGCGCCAGCAGCTGGGGGGAGACCCAGTACTTC.

V gene TRBV7-8 combines with J gene TRBJ1-1, with D uncertain. The germline V and J ends were trimmed by 4 bases and 4 bases, with 4 bases remaining between them. CDR1 is SGHVS, CDR2 FQNEAQ, per germline. This CDR3 contains 11 residues. The chain's CDR3 is CASSYGTEAFF. The DNA for the CDR3 is TGTGCCAGCAGCTATGGCACTGAAGCTTTCTTT.

This clonotype has a count of ten or more. An end of the junction does not agree with germline; a read error may underlie this. The V gene is TRBV28, the J gene TRBJ2-1; maybe TRBD1 (6 bases). This CDR3 is built from 11 residues. Germline loops: CDR1 MDHEN, CDR2 SYDVKM. CDR3 loop: CASRSSGAWIF. As DNA, the CDR3 is TGTGCCAGCAGATCCTCAGGGGCATGGATCTTC.

This clonotype was picked up many times. The chain joins TRBV6-5 to TRBJ1-5; D unclear. Germline V gene sequence: CDR1 MNHEY, CDR2 SVGAGI. This CDR3 is built from 15 residues. Trimming took 5 bases from V and 0 from J, leaving 11 bases between them. The CDR3 region has the DNA TGTGCCAGCAGTCTAGTAGGAAATAGCAATCAGCCCCAGCATTTT. Protein sequence: CASSLVGNSNQPQHF.

This clonotype occurred many times. The chain couples TRBV7-9 to TRBJ2-5; unclear D gene. The CDR3 consists of 15 residues. With 0 bases removed from V and 1 base from J, the gap between germline ends came to 9 bases. The V gene's germline CDR1 is SEHNR and CDR2 FQNEAQ (reference sequence). In DNA form, the CDR3 reads TGTGCCAGCAGCTTAGCAGGCTCCATCCAAGAGACCCAGTACTTC. As protein: CASSLAGSIQETQYF.

This clonotype was counted a few times. The chain's CDR3 is CASSLALAYTDTQYF. CDR3 in DNA: TGCGCCAGCAGCTTGGCCCTAGCGTACACAGATACGCAGTATTTT. This chain connects TRBV5-1 to TRBJ2-3; maybe TRBD2 (6 bases). Trimming took 0 bases from V and 2 from J, leaving 10 bases between them. The CDR3 contains 15 residues. Germline CDR1 reads SGHRS; CDR2 reads YFSETQ.

The genes are TRBV24-1 and TRBJ2-5; 9 bases agree with TRBD2. The CDR3 has 18 amino acids. Unmatched junction bases numbered 12, after V lost 3 bases and J lost 2 bases. Germline V CDR1 and CDR2: KGHDR, SFDVKD. The CDR3 DNA follows: TGTGCCACCAGTGATGGGACTAGCTCCGCGATTTTACAAGAGACCCAGTACTTC. This gives the protein CATSDGTSSAILQETQYF.